These T cell receptor beta chains were read from a single sample in a study of T cells in Graves' hyperthyroidism and ophthalmopathy. TCRdb re-derived calls from the multiplex PCR reads in MiXCR, one entry per CDR3 protein. The profile shows 300,000 to 450,000 distinct CDR3 sequences, about 18% of them singletons. The specimen sequenced was blood. The receptors were gathered from a man aged 18-30 years with Graves' ophthalmopathy. The CDR3 runs from the conserved cysteine through the conserved F or W. A D gene is named only where the DNA matches it firmly. A row's size may be missing; if present it is once, few, many or a size class.

v_gene	d_gene	j_gene	abundance	CDR3nt	CDR3aa
TRBV4-1	.	TRBJ2-1	.	TGCGCCACCAGGGCGGATAGCTCCTACAATGAGCAGTTCTTC	CATRADSSYNEQFF
TRBV20-1	.	TRBJ2-7	many	TGCAGTGCTAGAGGGGGGGGGGGCAGGGCTACGGACGAGCAGTACTTC	CSARGGGGRATDEQYF
TRBV5-8	TRBD1	TRBJ2-7	many	TGTGCCAGCAGCGGGACAGGGGGCTTGGGGGGCCCGTGGGAGCAGTACTTC	CASSGTGGLGGPWEQYF
TRBV2	TRBD1	TRBJ2-7	once	TGTGCCAGCAGCGTAGGACAGGGTCGAAACGAGCAGTACTTC	CASSVGQGRNEQYF
TRBV11-2	TRBD2	TRBJ2-2	few	TGTGCCAGCAGCCCGCTGGGAACGGGGGGGCTAGGAAACACCGGGGAGCTGTTTTTT	CASSPLGTGGLGNTGELFF
TRBV12-3/TRBV12-4	.	TRBJ1-4	.	TGTGCCAGCAGTGTAGGCTCCGGGGGTAATGAAAAACTGTTTTTT	CASSVGSGGNEKLFF
TRBV9	.	TRBJ2-7	few	TGTGCCAGCAGCCCCCACGAGGGCCCGAGCTCCTACGAGCAGTACTTC	CASSPHEGPSSYEQYF
TRBV2	.	TRBJ2-7	many	TGTGCCAGCAGAGAAAGGGAAACCTCCTACGAGCAGTACTTC	CASRERETSYEQYF
TRBV2	.	TRBJ1-1	many	TGTGCCAGCAGTGAAATCGCAGGGACTATGAACACTGAAGCTTTCTTT	CASSEIAGTMNTEAFF
TRBV15	.	TRBJ1-4	few	TGTGCCACCAGCAGAAGGGGGAGTGCAACTAATGAAAAACTGTTTTTT	CATSRRGSATNEKLFF
TRBV24-1	TRBD2	TRBJ2-3	.	TGTGCCACCACGGCGGGGGTCACAGATACGCAGTATTTT	CATTAGVTDTQYF
TRBV7-2	.	TRBJ2-7	many	TGTGCCAGCAGCTGGGGCATGGGGGGCTACGAGCAGTACTTC	CASSWGMGGYEQYF
TRBV12-3/TRBV12-4	.	TRBJ1-5	.	TGTGCCAGCAGTTTATCCCAGGTCCAGCATTTT	CASSLSQVQHF
TRBV6-1	.	TRBJ2-1	.	TGTGCCGGAGACAATGAGCAGTTCTTC	CAGDNEQFF
TRBV7-8	TRBD1	TRBJ1-6	.	TGTGCCAGCAGCCCCCATTCCGGCTACAGGGGGGTTTATTCACCCCTCCACTTT	CASSPHSGYRGVYSPLHF
TRBV20-1	.	TRBJ2-1	.	TGCAGTGCTAGCTTCTCCCGGGGGGCCTTCTACAATGAGCAGTTCTTC	CSASFSRGAFYNEQFF
TRBV2	TRBD1	TRBJ1-5	.	TGTGCCAGCAGTGAAATAGGGACAGGGGAACAGCCCCAGCATTTT	CASSEIGTGEQPQHF
TRBV2	.	TRBJ1-1	many	TGTGCCAGCAACGAACTGTGGAACACTGAAGCTTTCTTT	CASNELWNTEAFF
TRBV27	.	TRBJ2-7	.	TGTGCCAGCAGTACACTGGGGGCTGACGAGCAGTACTTC	CASSTLGADEQYF
TRBV6-1	.	TRBJ1-5	many	TGTGCCAGCAGTGAAGCTTGGACAACCTATAGCAATCAGCCCCAGCATTTT	CASSEAWTTYSNQPQHF
TRBV10-2	TRBD1	TRBJ2-1	many	TGCGCCAGCAGTGAGCCGGTGGACAGGGTCGGCAATGAGCAGTTCTTC	CASSEPVDRVGNEQFF
TRBV7-8	.	TRBJ2-7	.	TGTGCCAGCAGCTTAACAACAGACTCACTCATTCTCTACGAGCAGTACTTC	CASSLTTDSLILYEQYF
TRBV28	.	TRBJ1-6	many	TGTGCCAGCAGTTCCCGCGGGACTATGTCACCCCTCCACTTT	CASSSRGTMSPLHF
TRBV5-1	.	TRBJ1-1	medium-sized	TGCGCCAGCAGCTTGCAGGTACGGACCCCATGGGACACTGAAGCTTTCTTT	CASSLQVRTPWDTEAFF
TRBV25-1	.	TRBJ1-1	.	TGTGCCGGCAGCTTGGCAAGCGGGGGTCGAGGGACTGAAGCTTTCTTT	CAGSLASGGRGTEAFF
TRBV10-3	TRBD2	TRBJ2-3	few	TGTGCCATCAGTGAGCCGATCGGCGGGGGGATAACAGATACGCAGTATTTT	CAISEPIGGGITDTQYF
TRBV24-1	TRBD1	TRBJ1-2	few	TGTGCCACCAGTGACGGAGGACAGGTTTCTGGCTACACCTTC	CATSDGGQVSGYTF
TRBV5-1	.	TRBJ1-6	.	TGCGCCAGCAGCTTGGGGGACTATAATTCACCCCTCCACTTT	CASSLGDYNSPLHF
TRBV7-9	.	TRBJ2-7	few	TGTGCCAGCACCCCACCCGGAGCCTACGAGCAGTACTTC	CASTPPGAYEQYF
TRBV15	.	TRBJ2-7	.	TGTGCCACCAGCCGCGATGGTGGAATTGAGGACGAGCAGTACTTC	CATSRDGGIEDEQYF
TRBV29-1	.	TRBJ2-3	many	TGCAGCGTTGTAGGCGGGTCGGATACGCAGTATTTT	CSVVGGSDTQYF
TRBV6-6	.	TRBJ2-5	few	TGTGCCAGCAGTTACTCACGGGAGACCCAGTACTTC	CASSYSRETQYF
TRBV2	.	TRBJ2-7	many	TGTGCCAGCGGAGGCGGGTCCTACGAGCAGTACTTC	CASGGGSYEQYF
TRBV18	.	TRBJ2-3	.	TGTGCCAGCTCACCGGTGGCGGTTTTCGGCACAGATACGCAGTATTTT	CASSPVAVFGTDTQYF
TRBV27	.	TRBJ2-7	.	TGTGCCAGCAGTTTCCGCGGGACCGACGCGACCTACGAGCAGTACTTC	CASSFRGTDATYEQYF
TRBV7-3	.	TRBJ2-2	few	TGTGCCAGCAGCTTATCTAGTCAGGACGGGGAGCTGTTTTTT	CASSLSSQDGELFF
TRBV7-2	TRBD1	TRBJ2-1	many	TGTGCCAGCGGCAGGGGGAATGAGCAGTTCTTC	CASGRGNEQFF
TRBV7-2	TRBD2	TRBJ2-1	many	TGTGCCAGCAGCTTAGAACGGACTAGCGTCCTCTCCTACAATGAGCAGTTCTTC	CASSLERTSVLSYNEQFF
TRBV5-6	TRBD2	TRBJ2-3	few	TGTGCCAGCAGCGGCCAGACTAGCGGGGGGGGGCCAGATACGCAGTATTTT	CASSGQTSGGGPDTQYF
TRBV6-6	TRBD1	TRBJ1-2	many	TGTGCCACCAGTTACCGGACAGGAGAATATGGCTACACCTTC	CATSYRTGEYGYTF
TRBV3-1	TRBD2	TRBJ2-3	many	TGTGCCAGCAGCCACTACCTAGCGGGGGGCACAGATACGCAGTATTTT	CASSHYLAGGTDTQYF
TRBV5-1	.	TRBJ2-6	.	TGCGCCAGCAGCTTGGTGGGTCTCGACGTCCTGACTTTC	CASSLVGLDVLTF
TRBV20-1	.	TRBJ1-6	many	TGCAGTGCTAAATCGGGGGGCTTATGGGGTTCACCCCTCCACTTT	CSAKSGGLWGSPLHF
TRBV7-8	.	TRBJ1-3	many	TGTGCCAGCAGCTTAACGGACGGGCACTCTGGAAACACCATATATTTT	CASSLTDGHSGNTIYF
TRBV6-2/TRBV6-3	.	TRBJ2-7	few	TGTGCCAGCAGTTACATCCGGCAGATCCTGACCTTTTCCTACGAGCAGTACTTC	CASSYIRQILTFSYEQYF
TRBV7-9	.	TRBJ1-5	.	TGTGCCAGCGTCCTTAGTAATAGCAATCAGCCCCAGCATTTT	CASVLSNSNQPQHF
TRBV2	.	TRBJ1-5	many	TGTGCCAGCAATTTCCTTGACAATCAGCCCCAGCATTTT	CASNFLDNQPQHF
TRBV7-9	.	TRBJ1-2	many	TGTGCCAGCAGCTTACAGGTTTATGGCTACACCTTC	CASSLQVYGYTF
TRBV19	.	TRBJ2-1	once	TGTGCCAGTAGTATAACCCCCAGTGGCTACAATGAGCAGTTCTTC	CASSITPSGYNEQFF
TRBV18	.	TRBJ2-7	many	TGTGCCAGCTCACCAATCTCCGCGGACGAGCAGTACTTC	CASSPISADEQYF
TRBV7-3	.	TRBJ2-1	many	TGTGCCAGCAGCACACGACAGGCTACCTACAATGAGCAGTTCTTC	CASSTRQATYNEQFF
TRBV5-1	.	TRBJ2-3	many	TGCGCCAGCAGAGGGACGGTAAGCACAGATACGCAGTATTTT	CASRGTVSTDTQYF
TRBV10-3	.	TRBJ1-4	.	TGTGCCATCAGCGGGGGGGAAAAACTGTTTTTT	CAISGGEKLFF
TRBV20-1	.	TRBJ2-7	.	TGCAGTGCTATAGTGGGGGGTTACGAGCAGTACTTC	CSAIVGGYEQYF
TRBV10-3	.	TRBJ2-1	few	TGTGCCATCAGTGCGTCGCCAGTCTCCTACAATGAGCAGTTCTTC	CAISASPVSYNEQFF
TRBV3-1	.	TRBJ2-2	many	TGTGCCAGCAGCCGGTACGACGGTAACACCGGGGAGCTGTTTTTT	CASSRYDGNTGELFF
TRBV19	TRBD2	TRBJ2-7	.	TGTGCCAGTAGTATAGAAGCGGGGCGGCCTTACGAGCAGTACTTC	CASSIEAGRPYEQYF
TRBV28	TRBD2	TRBJ2-3	many	TGTGCCAGCAGTCATCGGCGACTAGCGGACCTTTCAGATACGCAGTATTTT	CASSHRRLADLSDTQYF
TRBV12-3/TRBV12-4	.	TRBJ2-3	many	TGTGCCAGCAGTGCGCGTGGTGAGGGCACAGATACGCAGTATTTT	CASSARGEGTDTQYF